The entry that follows covers one TCR beta chain sequence. Its antigen remains unidentified. The germline V and J ends were trimmed by 0 bases and 2 bases, with 12 bases remaining between them. Germline assignment: CDR1 MGHRA and CDR2 YSYEKL. This CDR3 spans 16 amino acids. Produced via immunoSEQ multiplex PCR; TCRdb's table is partial and in-frame only. The sample gives roughly 60,000 clones, 75% to 95% of which show up once; 2.2% is in the top ten. The sample belongs to a study of cytomegalovirus exposure and HLA in healthy donors. Study-wide findings and caveats: The study put some 150 TCR beta chains on its list as cytomegalovirus-associated. Cytomegalovirus status was reportedly diagnosed by the classifier with high sensitivity and specificity. The tendency of first-cohort TCR clusters to co-occur in the roughly 110 validation repertoires emerged from a later analysis. While the bulk of TCR sequences proved rare, some public TCRs turned up in many donors.

The sequencing input was PBMCs. This receptor was taken from a woman aged 30 to 39 in good health and CMV-seronegative. The rearrangement links TRBV4-1 to TRBJ2-3; D unresolved. This CDR3 reads CASSQEAPAFTDTQYF. The CDR3 bases are TGCGCCAGCAGCCAAGAAGCCCCCGCTTTCACAGATACGCAGTATTTT.